This TCR beta chain was captured by sequencing in a study of T-cell memory formation after mild COVID-19. Study overall: Across donors, TCR clusters were largely donor specific. Study observations and caveats: There was a balanced CD4/CD8 profile in clones contracting day 15 to 85, and later expanders leaned CD4+. Mainly CM and EM harbored the contracting CD4+ clones; mainly EMRA harbored the CD8+ ones.

The germline CDR1 and CDR2 sequences are LGHNA and YNFKEQ. This CDR3 has 15 residues. V was trimmed by 1 base and J by 13 bases, leaving 19 bases between them. A few counts support this clonotype. Its matching antigen is unknown. Constant-segment-primed 5'RACE gave TCR alpha and TCR beta cDNA libraries with sample barcodes and UMIs. TCRdb passed the 5' RACE reads through MiXCR, listing each CDR3 protein once. The table has 350,000 to 450,000 distinct CDR3 sequences, about 15% seen once. The sample consisted of PBMCs or a T cell subset sorted from them (not recorded which). V is TRBV4-2 and J is TRBJ2-2; D possibly uses TRBD1 or TRBD2 (6 bases each). The source of this sequence is a man between 18 and 35 years old who had mild COVID-19 (a few samples of this study predate the infection). Cell type and time point are not known. DNA of the CDR3: TGTGCCAGCAGCCAAGTTGTGGGGGGCGCCTTAGGGCTGTTTTTT. The encoded protein is CASSQVVGGALGLFF.